The next 25 T cell receptor beta chains were all read from a single sample in a study of CD8 T cells in ankylosing spondylitis. One entry per CDR3 protein, called by TCRdb with MiXCR from the 5' RACE reads. The repertoire consists of 210,000 or so distinct CDR3 sequences, with around a quarter occurring once and the leading ten covering approximately 6.6%. The specimen was blood, either unsorted or a sorted T cell fraction (not recorded which). These receptors were collected from a male donor with ankylosing spondylitis or in good health (not recorded which).

The V and J genes are TRBV3-1 and TRBJ2-1; D may match TRBD1 or TRBD2 (5 bases each). There are 15 residues in the CDR3. V was shortened by 1 base and J by 7 bases, with 14 bases between the two germline ends. CDR1 and CDR2 (germline): LGHDT, YNNKEL (reference sequence). The CDR3 region is CASSQGTGGGNEQFF. CDR3 in DNA: TGTGCCAGCAGCCAAGGCACAGGAGGAGGAAATGAGCAGTTCTTC.

This clonotype was observed a handful of times. The chain carries TRBV5-1 and TRBJ2-2, with 7 bases aligning to TRBD2. There are 16 residues in the CDR3. V gave up 2 bases and J gave up 0 bases; unmatched junction bases: 4. Germline CDR1 and CDR2: SGHRS and YFSETQ. The CDR3 here is CASSFMGLPNTGELFF. The CDR3 DNA reads as TGCGCCAGCAGCTTTATGGGACTACCGAACACCGGGGAGCTGTTTTTT.

This clonotype has a handful of counts. This chain connects TRBV10-3 to TRBJ2-3, with D tentatively TRBD1 (5 bases). The V gene's germline CDR1 is ENHRY and CDR2 SYGVKD. The V end was cut by 6 bases, the J end by 6 bases, with 13 bases between. This CDR3 has 13 amino acids. CDR3 loop: CAIRQEGVDTQYF. Written as DNA, the CDR3 is TGTGCCATCAGACAGGAAGGGGTCGATACGCAGTATTTT.

This clonotype occurred many times. J is TRBJ2-7 and V is TRBV5-1; 8 bases are shared with TRBD2. Per germline, CDR1 SGHRS and CDR2 YFSETQ. This CDR3 has 17 amino acids. V lost 0 bases and J lost 2; bases outside the gene matches: 10. CDR3 in amino acids: CASSLAPEAGGTYEQYF. The CDR3 coding sequence is TGCGCCAGCAGCTTGGCTCCTGAGGCGGGAGGAACCTACGAGCAGTACTTC. The entire variable domain, with the rest obtained from reference TRBV5-1 and TRBJ2-7, is as follows: KAGVTQTPRYLIKTRGQQVTLSCSPISGHRSVSWYQQTPGQGLQFLFEYFSETQRNKGNFPGRFSGRQFSNSRSEMNVSTLELGDSALYLCASSLAPEAGGTYEQYFGPGTRLTVT.

In this sample, this clonotype turned up many times. This chain uses TRBV20-1 with TRBJ2-1, with unresolved D. Germline loops: CDR1 DFQATT, CDR2 SNEGSKA (reference sequence). The ends were cut back, 3 bases at V and 13 bases at J, with 19 bases in the middle. This CDR3 has 13 amino acids. CDR3 residues: CSARSRAAGLQFF. For the CDR3, the DNA is TGCAGTGCTAGGTCCCGGGCGGCCGGGCTCCAGTTCTTC.

This clonotype was counted ten times or more. This sequence joins TRBV5-1 and TRBJ1-1, with D perhaps matching TRBD1 (5 bases). Germline V gene sequence: CDR1 SGHRS, CDR2 YFSETQ. V was pared by 4 bases and J by 1 base, with 17 bases between. CDR3 length: 16 amino acids. The DNA of the CDR3 is TGCGCCAGCAGCCCTGGGGGGGGTTCCGGGAACACTGAAGCTTTCTTT. It yields the protein CASSPGGGSGNTEAFF.

The rearrangement uses TRBV20-1 and TRBJ2-7; TRBD2 agrees at 7 bases. The length of the CDR3 is 13 residues. Germline V CDR1 and CDR2: DFQATT, SNEGSKA (reference sequence). V shed 6 bases, J shed 4 bases, and the junction held 9 bases outside the gene matches. The CDR3 region is CSARWREPYEQYF. The CDR3 coding sequence is TGCAGTGCCAGGTGGCGGGAGCCGTACGAGCAGTACTTC.

In its sample, this clonotype was seen many times. The chain joins TRBV7-8 to TRBJ2-7, with D perhaps given as TRBD1 or TRBD2 (5 bases each). V was cut by 5 bases and J by 0 bases, with 11 bases left in between. Germline V CDR1 and CDR2: SGHVS, FQNEAQ. There are 14 residues in the CDR3. The CDR3 spells CASSPSRDSYEQYF. CDR3 nucleotides: TGTGCCAGCAGCCCTAGCAGGGACTCCTACGAGCAGTACTTC.

There are many counts of this clonotype. V gene TRBV7-3 combines with J gene TRBJ2-1, with unresolved D. CDR1 SGHTA and CDR2 FQGTGA come from the germline V gene. V was shortened by 3 bases and J by 4 bases, with 7 bases between the two germline ends. The CDR3 is 13 amino acids. The chain's CDR3 is CASSFTDYNEQFF. The CDR3 DNA is TGTGCCAGCAGCTTTACAGATTACAATGAGCAGTTCTTC.

This chain uses TRBV20-1 with TRBJ2-7; 9 bases agree with TRBD2. Germline trimming cut 6 bases from V and 7 bases from J; bases unmatched to any gene: 10. The CDR3 is 13 residues long. The germline V gene has CDR1 DFQATT and CDR2 SNEGSKA (reference sequence). The CDR3 here is CSAPGLAGNEQYF. The CDR3 DNA reads TGCAGTGCCCCTGGGCTAGCGGGAAATGAGCAGTACTTC.

This clonotype was detected many times. The chain employs TRBV20-1 and TRBJ1-1; no clear D. There are 11 residues in the CDR3. CDR1 and CDR2 from the germline V gene are DFQATT and SNEGSKA (reference sequence). Trimming pared 2 bases from V and 8 bases from J, leaving 9 bases between. CDR3 nucleotide sequence: TGCAGTGCTAGATCCCCCAGGGAAGCTTTCTTT. This codes for CSARSPREAFF.

This clonotype was detected ten times or more. The chain recombines TRBV20-1 with TRBJ2-7; weak D call: TRBD1 (5 bases). The CDR3 is 12 residues long. Trimming removed 1 base from V and 2 bases from J, with 6 bases in between. The germline V gene encodes CDR1 DFQATT and CDR2 SNEGSKA (reference sequence). The CDR3 coding sequence is TGCAGTGCTAGAGGACAGACCTACGAGCAGTACTTC. Its translation is CSARGQTYEQYF.

This clonotype has at least ten counts. The rearrangement uses TRBV3-1 and TRBJ2-5; tentatively, D is TRBD1 or TRBD2 (5 bases each). The length of the CDR3 is 18 residues. The ends were cut back, 2 bases at V and 1 base at J, with 20 bases in the middle. Germline V gene data show CDR1 as LGHDT and CDR2 as YNNKEL (reference sequence). CDR3 sequence reads: CASSQPTLGAGTQETQYF. The CDR3 DNA reads TGTGCCAGCAGCCAACCTACCCTCGGGGCAGGGACCCAAGAGACCCAGTACTTC.

This chain links TRBV25-1 with TRBJ2-2; D gene uncertain. V lost 6 bases and J lost 3, with 5 bases in between. The CDR3 loop spans 12 amino acids. The germline gives CDR1 MGHDK, CDR2 SYGVNS. Here the CDR3 reads CASRGDTGELFF. CDR3 DNA sequence: TGTGCCAGCAGGGGCGACACCGGGGAGCTGTTTTTT.

This clonotype was seen at least ten times. The gene calls are TRBV28 and TRBJ2-7; D is possibly TRBD2 (7 bases). V lost 3 bases to trimming and J lost 2 bases, with 11 bases between them. CDR1 is MDHEN, CDR2 SYDVKM, per germline. CDR3 length equals 14 residues. The CDR3 nucleotides read TGTGCCAGCAGTTTGGCGGGGGCCCCCTACGAGCAGTACTTC. This gives the protein CASSLAGAPYEQYF. Looking up the rest from reference TRBV28 and TRBJ2-7 gives the full variable domain: DVKVTQSSRYLVKRTGEKVFLECVQDMDHENMFWYRQDPGLGLRLIYFSYDVKMKEKGDIPEGYSVSREKKERFSLILESASTNQTSMYLCASSLAGAPYEQYFGPGTRLTVT.

This clonotype was seen ten or more times. V and J are TRBV12-3 or TRBV12-4 and TRBJ2-7, with 7 bases that match TRBD2. The ends lost 8 bases at V and 7 bases at J; junction bases unmatched: 11. The CDR3 consists of 13 residues. In DNA, the CDR3 is TGTGCCAGCGGGAGGGACTCGTCGGTAGAGCAGTACTTC. Amino acid sequence: CASGRDSSVEQYF.

The chain carries TRBV6-5 and TRBJ1-4; D might be TRBD1 (6 bases). V shed 2 bases and J shed 8 bases, with 15 bases lying between them. The CDR3 consists of 15 residues. Germline CDR1 MNHEY, CDR2 SVGAGI. This CDR3 is CASSYRGRGAEKLFF. The DNA for the CDR3 is TGTGCCAGCAGTTACCGGGGGCGGGGCGCGGAAAAACTGTTTTTT.

This clonotype was counted ten times or more. The chain carries TRBV9 and TRBJ1-6; D is perhaps TRBD1 (6 bases). The CDR3 is 16 residues long. Germline-derived CDR1 and CDR2 are SGDLS and YYNGEE. The germline V and J ends were trimmed by 3 bases and 5 bases, with 15 bases remaining between them. The chain's CDR3 is CASSGGGRTNNSPLHF. The CDR3 DNA sequence: TGTGCCAGCAGCGGGGGGGGCAGAACTAATAATTCACCCCTCCACTTT.

The chain carries TRBV20-1 and TRBJ2-3; D is uncertain. The germline V gene has CDR1 DFQATT and CDR2 SNEGSKA (reference sequence). This CDR3 is 14 amino acids long. Trimming removed 3 bases at V and 3 bases at J, with 13 bases between. The DNA of the CDR3 is TGCAGTGCTAGTTCCCCCGTGTTTACAGATACGCAGTATTTT. Its translation is CSASSPVFTDTQYF.

This clonotype was recorded many times. This chain joins TRBV20-1 and TRBJ2-3, with TRBD2 identical over 11 bases. V trimming: 5 bases; J trimming: 2 bases; junction bases outside the gene matches: 9. This CDR3 comprises 16 residues. Germline-derived CDR1 and CDR2 are DFQATT and SNEGSKA (reference sequence). CDR3 sequence: CSAELAGAGITDTQYF. The DNA of the CDR3 is TGCAGTGCTGAACTAGCGGGAGCCGGAATCACAGATACGCAGTATTTT.

The rearrangement uses TRBV7-2 and TRBJ1-1; D unclear. CDR3 size: 13 residues. The V and J ends lost 0 bases and 5 bases respectively, with 7 bases between them. Germline CDR1 is SGHTA and CDR2 is FQGNSA. CDR3 residues: CASSLASETEAFF. As DNA, the CDR3 is TGTGCCAGCAGCTTAGCTTCGGAAACTGAAGCTTTCTTT.

There are many counts of this clonotype. The chain employs TRBV5-1 and TRBJ1-2; the match to TRBD1 covers 8 bases. V shed 3 bases, J shed 4 bases, and the junction held 5 bases outside the gene matches. The CDR3 is 14 residues long. The germline gives CDR1 SGHRS, CDR2 YFSETQ. The CDR3 DNA reads TGCGCCAGCAGCTCCGACAGGGGACCCTATGGCTACACCTTC. It is translated as CASSSDRGPYGYTF. The whole variable domain, filled in from reference TRBV5-1 and TRBJ1-2, reads KAGVTQTPRYLIKTRGQQVTLSCSPISGHRSVSWYQQTPGQGLQFLFEYFSETQRNKGNFPGRFSGRQFSNSRSEMNVSTLELGDSALYLCASSSDRGPYGYTFGSGTRLTVV.

There are many counts of this clonotype. The chain couples TRBV20-1 to TRBJ2-3; D unresolved. The ends were cut back, 3 bases at V and 7 bases at J, with 11 bases in the middle. CDR3 length equals 12 residues. The germline V gene has CDR1 DFQATT and CDR2 SNEGSKA (reference sequence). CDR3 sequence reads: CSASAPGYTQYF. Here the CDR3 DNA reads TGCAGTGCTAGCGCTCCCGGGTATACGCAGTATTTT.

The rearrangement joins TRBV12-3 or TRBV12-4 to TRBJ2-5, with D tentatively TRBD1 (5 bases). V gave up 1 base and J gave up 4 bases, with 13 bases separating them. There are 15 residues in the CDR3. The CDR3: CASSLVGQFGETQYF. In nucleotides, the CDR3 is TGTGCCAGCAGTTTAGTTGGACAATTCGGAGAGACCCAGTACTTC.

This chain uses TRBV6-1 with TRBJ2-3, with 7 bases identical to TRBD2. The CDR3 length is 14 residues. Looked up from germline, CDR1 is MNHNS and CDR2 is SASEGT. J lost 6 bases, V lost 7 bases, and 10 bases had no gene match. The CDR3 is CASTQAGASDTQYF. Written as DNA, the CDR3 is TGTGCCAGCACACAGGCGGGAGCATCGGATACGCAGTATTTT.